This T cell receptor (beta chain) derives from a study of spatial heterogeneity in lung cancer. Study-level background: Beta-chain sequences consistently outnumbered alpha-chain sequences in detection. Unique TCR and UMI combinations averaged more than ten appearances each in raw reads.

CDR3 length equals 17 residues. Unmatched junction bases numbered 8, after V lost 0 bases and J lost 3 bases. Germline-derived CDR1 and CDR2 are LGHNA and YSLEER. MiXCR, run by TCRdb on the 5' RACE reads, gives a single entry per CDR3 protein. The repertoire holds 18,000 or so distinct CDR3 sequences, with around 6% as singletons. Overall study findings and caveats: Tumor mutation counts were tracked by expanded intratumoral alpha and beta TCR counts. Estimates put coverage of tumor T cells about 7% for alpha and around 13% for beta chains.

Sample time point: sample taken at primary tumor resection. Whole RNA obtained from tumor, nontumor lung or frozen PBMC underwent sequencing without sorting. This clonotype was found a few times. Its target is unknown. Here the sequenced sample was lung tumor tissue, taken at surgery. This chain joins TRBV4-3 and TRBJ2-1; 7 bases fit TRBD2. This sequence originates from a female donor with early-stage non-small cell lung cancer. This CDR3 reads CASSQELGRANYNEQFF. CDR3 coding DNA: TGCGCCAGCAGCCAAGAGCTTGGGAGGGCCAACTACAATGAGCAGTTCTTC.